The clone carrying this T cell receptor beta chain was seen many times. The data stem from a study of T cells after yellow fever vaccination. This CDR3 is 14 amino acids long. CDR1 and CDR2 from the germline V gene are MNHEY and SVGAGI. Trimming pared 1 base from V and 0 bases from J, leaving 7 bases between. Each CDR3 protein gets one entry after TCRdb re-called the 5' RACE reads with MiXCR. Among about 68,000 distinct CDR3 sequences listed, more than 6.5% were seen once. The receptor comes from a man younger than 35 who received the YFV17D yellow fever vaccine. The genes are TRBV6-5 and TRBJ2-7; D is uncertain. Sequenced here: CD8+ T cells sorted from PBMCs, sampled roughly 45 days after the first yellow fever vaccination. CDR3 in amino acids: CASSYFQSSYEQYF. The DNA of the CDR3 is TGTGCCAGCAGTTACTTCCAGAGCTCCTACGAGCAGTACTTC.